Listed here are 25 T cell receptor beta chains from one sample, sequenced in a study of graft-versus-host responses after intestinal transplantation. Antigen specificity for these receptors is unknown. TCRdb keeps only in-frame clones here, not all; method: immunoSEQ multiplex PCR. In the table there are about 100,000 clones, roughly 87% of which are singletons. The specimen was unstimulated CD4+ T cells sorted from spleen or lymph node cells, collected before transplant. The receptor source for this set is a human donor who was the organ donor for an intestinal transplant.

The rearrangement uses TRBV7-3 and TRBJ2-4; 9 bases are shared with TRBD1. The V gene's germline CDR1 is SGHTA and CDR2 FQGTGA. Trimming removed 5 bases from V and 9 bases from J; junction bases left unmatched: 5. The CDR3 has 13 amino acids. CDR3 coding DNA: TGTGCCAGCAGCGCACCGGGACAGGGCATTCAGTACTTC. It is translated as CASSAPGQGIQYF.

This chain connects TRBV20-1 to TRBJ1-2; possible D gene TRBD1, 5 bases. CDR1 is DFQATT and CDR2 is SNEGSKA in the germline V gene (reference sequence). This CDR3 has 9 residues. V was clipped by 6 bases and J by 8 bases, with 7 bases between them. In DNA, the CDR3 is TGCAGTGCCGCAGGGGGCTACACCTTC. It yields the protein CSAAGGYTF.

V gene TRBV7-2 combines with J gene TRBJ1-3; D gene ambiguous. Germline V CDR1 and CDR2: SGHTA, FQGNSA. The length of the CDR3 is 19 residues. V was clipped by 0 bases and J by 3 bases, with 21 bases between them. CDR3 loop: CASSLAFRVGGRDGNTIYF. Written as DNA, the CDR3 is TGTGCCAGCAGCTTAGCCTTTCGGGTGGGCGGGCGCGATGGAAACACCATATATTTT.

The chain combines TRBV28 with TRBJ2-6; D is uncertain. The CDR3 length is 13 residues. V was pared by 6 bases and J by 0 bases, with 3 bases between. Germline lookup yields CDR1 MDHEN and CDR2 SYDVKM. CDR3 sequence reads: CASRISGANVLTF. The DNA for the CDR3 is TGTGCCAGCAGGATCTCTGGGGCCAACGTCCTGACTTTC.

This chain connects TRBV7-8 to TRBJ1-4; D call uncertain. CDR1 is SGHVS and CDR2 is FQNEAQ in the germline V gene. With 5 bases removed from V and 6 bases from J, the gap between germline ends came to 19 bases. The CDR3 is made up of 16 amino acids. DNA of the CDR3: TGTGCCAGCAGCGCCGTCCGGGCAAACGGGTATGAAAAACTGTTTTTT. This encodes CASSAVRANGYEKLFF.

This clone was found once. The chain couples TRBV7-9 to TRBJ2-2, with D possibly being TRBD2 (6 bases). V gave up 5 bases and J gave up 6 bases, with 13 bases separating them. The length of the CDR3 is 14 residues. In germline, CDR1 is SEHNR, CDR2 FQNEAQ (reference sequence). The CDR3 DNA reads TGTGCCAGCAGCCCATTGACTAGTTCCGGGGAGCTGTTTTTT. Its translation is CASSPLTSSGELFF.

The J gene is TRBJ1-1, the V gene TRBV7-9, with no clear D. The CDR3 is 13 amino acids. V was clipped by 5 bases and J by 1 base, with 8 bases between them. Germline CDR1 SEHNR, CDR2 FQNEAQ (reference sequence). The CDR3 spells CASSRGTNTEAFF. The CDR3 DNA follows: TGTGCCAGCAGCCGGGGTACGAACACTGAAGCTTTCTTT. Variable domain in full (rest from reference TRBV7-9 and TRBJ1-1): DTGVSQNPRHKITKRGQNVTFRCDPISEHNRLYWYRQTLGQGPEFLTYFQNEAQLEKSRLLSDRFSAERPKGSFSTLEIQRTEQGDSAMYLCASSRGTNTEAFFGQGTRLTVV.

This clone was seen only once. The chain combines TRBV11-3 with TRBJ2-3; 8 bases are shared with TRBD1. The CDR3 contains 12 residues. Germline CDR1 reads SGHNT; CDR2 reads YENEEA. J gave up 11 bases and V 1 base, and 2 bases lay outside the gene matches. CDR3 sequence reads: CASSLVGTGQYF. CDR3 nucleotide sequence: TGTGCCAGCAGCTTAGTCGGGACAGGGCAGTATTTT.

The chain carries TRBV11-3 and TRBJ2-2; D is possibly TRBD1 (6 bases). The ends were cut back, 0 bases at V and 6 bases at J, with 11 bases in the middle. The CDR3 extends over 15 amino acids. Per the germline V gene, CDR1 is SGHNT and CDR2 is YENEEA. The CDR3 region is CASSLDRGSSGELFF. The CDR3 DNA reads TGTGCCAGCAGCTTAGACAGGGGAAGTTCCGGGGAGCTGTTTTTT.

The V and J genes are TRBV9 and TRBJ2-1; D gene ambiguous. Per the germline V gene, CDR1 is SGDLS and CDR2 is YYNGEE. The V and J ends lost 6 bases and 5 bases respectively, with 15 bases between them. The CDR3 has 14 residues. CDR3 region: CASNRHMSNNEQFF. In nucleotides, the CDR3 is TGTGCCAGCAACCGACATATGTCTAACAATGAGCAGTTCTTC.

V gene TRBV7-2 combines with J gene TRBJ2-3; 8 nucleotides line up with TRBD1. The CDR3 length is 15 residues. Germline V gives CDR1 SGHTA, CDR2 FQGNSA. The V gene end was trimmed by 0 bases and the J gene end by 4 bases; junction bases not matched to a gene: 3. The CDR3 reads CASSLAGRGPDTQYF. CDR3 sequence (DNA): TGTGCCAGCAGCTTAGCAGGCAGGGGGCCAGATACGCAGTATTTT.

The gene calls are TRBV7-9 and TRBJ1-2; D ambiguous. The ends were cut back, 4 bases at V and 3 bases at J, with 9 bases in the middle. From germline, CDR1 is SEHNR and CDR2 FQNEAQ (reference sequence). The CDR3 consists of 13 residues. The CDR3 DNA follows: TGTGCCAGCAGCTGGCCGATGGACTATGGCTACACCTTC. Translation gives CASSWPMDYGYTF.

The CDR3 DNA is TGCGCCAGCAGCTTTGGCACCTACTACGAGCAGTACTTC. Translation gives CASSFGTYYEQYF. The chain carries TRBV5-1 and TRBJ2-7; the D is unclear. There are 13 residues in the CDR3. Trimming removed 2 bases from V and 3 bases from J, with 9 bases in between. Germline-derived CDR1 and CDR2 are SGHRS and YFSETQ.

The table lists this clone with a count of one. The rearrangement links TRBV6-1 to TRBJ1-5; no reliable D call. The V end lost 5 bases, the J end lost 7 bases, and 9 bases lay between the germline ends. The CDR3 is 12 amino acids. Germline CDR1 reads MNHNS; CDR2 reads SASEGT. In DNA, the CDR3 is TGTGCCAGCAGTCGGATGGGCCAGCCCCAGCATTTT. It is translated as CASSRMGQPQHF.

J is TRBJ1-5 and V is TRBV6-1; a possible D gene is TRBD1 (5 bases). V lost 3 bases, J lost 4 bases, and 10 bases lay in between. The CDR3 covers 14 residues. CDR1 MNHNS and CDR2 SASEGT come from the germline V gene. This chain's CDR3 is CASSDSGRNQPQHF. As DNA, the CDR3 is TGTGCCAGCAGTGATTCGGGGCGGAATCAGCCCCAGCATTTT.

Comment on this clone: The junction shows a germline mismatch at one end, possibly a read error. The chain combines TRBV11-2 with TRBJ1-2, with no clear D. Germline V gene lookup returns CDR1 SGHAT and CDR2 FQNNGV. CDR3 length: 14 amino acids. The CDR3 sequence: CASSLNLGGPRMGF. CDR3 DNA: TGTGCCAGCAGCTTAAATCTCGGCGGGCCCCGGATGGGCTTC.

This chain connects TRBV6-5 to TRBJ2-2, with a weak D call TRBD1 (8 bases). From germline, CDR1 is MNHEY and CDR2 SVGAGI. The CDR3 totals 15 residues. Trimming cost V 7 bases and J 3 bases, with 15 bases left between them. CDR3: CASNHRGRDTGELFF. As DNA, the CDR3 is TGTGCCAGCAACCACAGGGGGAGGGACACCGGGGAGCTGTTTTTT.

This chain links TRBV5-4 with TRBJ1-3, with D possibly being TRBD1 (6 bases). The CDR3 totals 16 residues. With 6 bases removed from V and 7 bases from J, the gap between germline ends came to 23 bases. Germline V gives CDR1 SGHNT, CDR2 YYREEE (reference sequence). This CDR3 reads CASNPLAGGGRNTIYF. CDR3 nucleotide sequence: TGTGCCAGCAACCCGTTGGCGGGAGGGGGACGGAACACCATATATTTT.

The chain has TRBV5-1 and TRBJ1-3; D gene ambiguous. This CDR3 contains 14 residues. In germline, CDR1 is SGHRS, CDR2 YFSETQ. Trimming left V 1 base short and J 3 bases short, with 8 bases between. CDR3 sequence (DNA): TGCGCCAGCAGCTTGAACATCAATGGAAACACCATATATTTT. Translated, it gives CASSLNINGNTIYF.

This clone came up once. CDR3 DNA sequence: TGTGCCAGCAGTTACGTTCAGGGCTCATACGAGCAGTACTTC. Residues: CASSYVQGSYEQYF. This rearrangement joins TRBV6-5 to TRBJ2-7, with a tentative D call TRBD1 (5 bases). Germline values: CDR1 MNHEY, CDR2 SVGAGI. This CDR3 comprises 14 residues. The ends were cut back, 2 bases at V and 4 bases at J, with 12 bases in the middle.

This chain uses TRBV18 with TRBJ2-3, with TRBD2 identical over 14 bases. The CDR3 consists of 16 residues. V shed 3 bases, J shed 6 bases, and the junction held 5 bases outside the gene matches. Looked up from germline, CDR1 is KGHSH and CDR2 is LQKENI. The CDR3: CASSPGLAGAGDTQYF. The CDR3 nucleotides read TGTGCCAGCTCACCGGGACTAGCGGGGGCCGGGGATACGCAGTATTTT.

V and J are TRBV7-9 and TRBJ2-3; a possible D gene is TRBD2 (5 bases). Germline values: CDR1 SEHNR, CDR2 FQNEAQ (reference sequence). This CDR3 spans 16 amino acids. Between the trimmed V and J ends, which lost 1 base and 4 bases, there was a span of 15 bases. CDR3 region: CASSLVGATVADTQYF. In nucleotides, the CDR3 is TGTGCCAGCAGCTTAGTGGGAGCCACGGTGGCAGATACGCAGTATTTT.

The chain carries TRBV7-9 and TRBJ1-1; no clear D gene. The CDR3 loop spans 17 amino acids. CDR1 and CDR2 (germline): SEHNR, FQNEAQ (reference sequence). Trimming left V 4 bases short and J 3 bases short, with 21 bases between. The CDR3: CASSSSGGQADYTEAFF. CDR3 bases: TGTGCCAGCAGCTCGTCCGGTGGGCAGGCAGATTACACTGAAGCTTTCTTT. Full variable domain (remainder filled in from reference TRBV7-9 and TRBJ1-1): DTGVSQNPRHKITKRGQNVTFRCDPISEHNRLYWYRQTLGQGPEFLTYFQNEAQLEKSRLLSDRFSAERPKGSFSTLEIQRTEQGDSAMYLCASSSSGGQADYTEAFFGQGTRLTVV.

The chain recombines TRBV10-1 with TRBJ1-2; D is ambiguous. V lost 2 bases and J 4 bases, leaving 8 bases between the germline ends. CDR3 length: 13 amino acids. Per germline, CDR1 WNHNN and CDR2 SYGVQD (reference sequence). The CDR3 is CASSEVLLYGYTF. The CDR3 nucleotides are TGCGCCAGCAGTGAGGTGTTGCTCTATGGCTACACCTTC.

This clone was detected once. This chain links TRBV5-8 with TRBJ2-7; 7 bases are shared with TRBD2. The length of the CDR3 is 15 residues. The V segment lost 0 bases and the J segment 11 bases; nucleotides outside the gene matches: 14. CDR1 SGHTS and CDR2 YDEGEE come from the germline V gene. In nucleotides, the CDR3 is TGTGCCAGCAGCTTGGAGCCCGCCCAGCGGGGCGCTGAGTACTTC. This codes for CASSLEPAQRGAEYF. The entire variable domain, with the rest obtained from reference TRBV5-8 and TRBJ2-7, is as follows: EAGVTQSPTHLIKTRGQQATLRCSPISGHTSVYWYQQALGLGLQFLLWYDEGEERNRGNFPPRFSGRQFPNYSSELNVNALELEDSALYLCASSLEPAQRGAEYFGPGTRLTVT.